One sample yielded the 2 T cell receptor beta chains listed below, sequenced in a study of cytomegalovirus exposure and HLA in healthy donors (TCRdb year 2017). The library was obtained by the immunoSEQ multiplex PCR assay. Entries here come from immuneACCESS through TCRdb and include only in-frame sequences with V and J called. Some clones fail to appear in such tables; in the studies checked, an unresolved V gene covers under half of the shortfall, and the cause of the remainder is unknown. The sample table contains 200,000 to 300,000 clones; only one count was recorded for 90% of them. The top ten clonotypes cover 3% to 3.5% of the sample. The sample taken for sequencing was PBMCs. These TCRs come from a woman aged 25-40 years in good health and CMV-seronegative.

The chain recombines TRBV5-4 with TRBJ2-5; TRBD1 agrees at 7 bases. This CDR3 comprises 15 residues. Germline V gene lookup returns CDR1 SGHNT and CDR2 YYREEE (reference sequence). The J segment lost 4 bases and the V segment lost 3 bases, leaving 9 bases of the junction unmatched. CDR3 DNA sequence: TGTGCCAGCAGCTCCGAAGGACCAGGGGGAGAGACCCAGTACTTC. Its translation: CASSSEGPGGETQYF. The full variable domain, with the rest looked up from reference TRBV5-4 and TRBJ2-5, is ETGVTQSPTHLIKTRGQQVTLRCSSQSGHNTVSWYQQALGQGPQFIFQYYREEENGRGNFPPRFSGLQFPNYSSELNVNALELDDSALYLCASSSEGPGGETQYFGPGTRLLVL.

The genes are TRBV5-4 and TRBJ2-7; TRBD2 agrees at 11 bases. Germline V lookup: CDR1 SGHNT, CDR2 YYREEE (reference sequence). Germline trimming cut 0 bases from V and 6 bases from J; bases unmatched to any gene: 8. This CDR3 contains 16 residues. The CDR3 coding sequence is TGTGCCAGCAGCTTGGCCTTCGGACTAGCGGGCCGCGAGCAGTACTTC. Its translation: CASSLAFGLAGREQYF.